These 14 T cell receptor beta chains were all obtained from the same sample, sequenced in a study of blood T cell repertoires in COVID-19. Sequencing was performed with immunoSEQ multiplex PCR; in TCRdb, only in-frame clones are kept and a portion is missing. The table has around 130,000 clones, around 78% seen once. The sample taken for sequencing was peripheral blood. The receptors were sampled from a human donor in a cohort sampled during active COVID-19.

The chain employs TRBV7-2 and TRBJ2-7; 13 nucleotides align to TRBD2. The CDR3 runs 15 residues. Trimming removed 4 bases from V and 2 bases from J; junction bases left unmatched: 2. The germline V gene encodes CDR1 SGHTA and CDR2 FQGNSA. CDR3 protein: CASSSTSGGAYEQYF. The CDR3 DNA sequence: TGTGCCAGCAGCTCCACTAGCGGGGGGGCCTACGAGCAGTACTTC.

V gene TRBV5-1 combines with J gene TRBJ2-3; D possibly corresponds to TRBD2 (6 bases). Germline V gives CDR1 SGHRS, CDR2 YFSETQ. Trimming removed 1 base at V and 6 bases at J, with 6 bases between. The CDR3 covers 12 residues. The CDR3 DNA reads as TGCGCCAGCAGCTTGCGGGGGGATACGCAGTATTTT. This encodes CASSLRGDTQYF.

V usage is TRBV3-1 (or the pseudogene TRBV3-2) and J usage is TRBJ2-1; tentative D call: TRBD2 (5 bases). The CDR3 consists of 17 residues. Germline V gives CDR1 LGHDT, CDR2 YNNKEL (reference sequence). V dropped 7 bases and J dropped 0 bases, with 19 bases sitting between them. The DNA of the CDR3 is TGTGCCAGCACCTCTGCCAGGAGGACTTCCTCCTACAATGAGCAGTTCTTC. It is translated as CASTSARRTSSYNEQFF.

The chain joins TRBV28 to TRBJ1-2; 10 nucleotides match TRBD1. The germline gives CDR1 MDHEN, CDR2 SYDVKM. The junction had 3 bases not matched to a gene; V was cut back by 5 bases and J by 3 bases. The CDR3 consists of 14 residues. The CDR3 coding sequence is TGTGCCAGCAGTGGGACAGGGGAGTACTATGGCTACACCTTC. It yields the protein CASSGTGEYYGYTF.

The J gene is TRBJ2-2, the V gene TRBV3-1 (or the pseudogene TRBV3-2); 7 positions match TRBD1. The CDR3 contains 18 residues. The J segment lost 5 bases and the V segment lost 0 bases, leaving 12 bases of the junction unmatched. From germline, CDR1 is LGHDT and CDR2 YNNKEL (reference sequence). The CDR3 is CASSQEGTGQTRTGELFF. The CDR3 bases are TGTGCCAGCAGCCAAGAGGGTACGGGACAGACGAGGACCGGGGAGCTGTTTTTT.

As DNA, the CDR3 is TGTGCCAGCAGCCAAGGATCCGCCGGCCAGGTCCCCTACGAGCAGTACTTC. It translates to CASSQGSAGQVPYEQYF. The chain has TRBV14 and TRBJ2-7; no firm D call. Germline V lookup: CDR1 SGHDN, CDR2 FVKESK. The CDR3 is 17 residues long. V was shortened by 1 base and J by 2 bases, with 18 bases between the two germline ends.

This clone has a single count. The V call is TRBV3-1 (or the pseudogene TRBV3-2), the J call TRBJ2-5, with 8 bases aligning to TRBD2. The V gene end was trimmed by 2 bases and the J gene end by 4 bases; junction bases not matched to a gene: 9. CDR1 and CDR2 (germline): LGHDT, YNNKEL (reference sequence). The CDR3 sequence is 16 residues long. CDR3 sequence (DNA): TGTGCCAGCAGCCAACTTATCGGGGGGGCTCTAGAGACCCAGTACTTC. Translated: CASSQLIGGALETQYF.

The V and J genes are TRBV5-4 and TRBJ2-1, with 10 bases aligning to TRBD1. This CDR3 region has 18 residues. V shed 4 bases, J shed 0 bases, and the junction held 10 bases outside the gene matches. CDR1 SGHNT and CDR2 YYREEE come from the germline V gene (reference sequence). This chain's CDR3 is CASSGTGTGVFSYNEQFF. CDR3 coding DNA: TGTGCCAGCAGCGGGACCGGGACAGGGGTTTTCTCCTACAATGAGCAGTTCTTC.

This clone was seen many times. This chain joins TRBV20-1 and TRBJ2-7, with D unclear. The CDR3 is made up of 11 amino acids. Looked up from germline, CDR1 is DFQATT and CDR2 is SNEGSKA (reference sequence). V lost 5 bases to trimming and J lost 4 bases, with 9 bases between them. The CDR3 DNA follows: TGCAGTGCTTCTCCAGCGTACGAGCAGTACTTC. This encodes CSASPAYEQYF.

The chain carries TRBV21-1 and TRBJ1-6. TRBV21-1 is termed a pseudogene. This CDR3 contains 15 residues. CDR3: CASSKVRHVHSPLHF. The CDR3 bases are TGTGCCAGCAGCAAAGTGCGCCACGTCCATTCACCCCTCCACTTT.

The chain couples TRBV7-2 to TRBJ1-1, with D perhaps matching TRBD1 (6 bases). This CDR3 has 15 amino acids. Trimming took 4 bases from V and 4 from J, leaving 16 bases between them. Germline lookup yields CDR1 SGHTA and CDR2 FQGNSA. In nucleotides, the CDR3 is TGTGCCAGCAGCTCGGGGGGGGCAGAAGGCACTGAAGCTTTCTTT. Protein sequence: CASSSGGAEGTEAFF. Full variable domain (rest looked up from reference TRBV7-2 and TRBJ1-1): GAGVSQSPSNKVTEKGKDVELRCDPISGHTALYWYRQSLGQGLEFLIYFQGNSAPDKSGLPSDRFSAERTGGSVSTLTIQRTQQEDSAVYLCASSSGGAEGTEAFFGQGTRLTVV.

The genes are TRBV10-2 and TRBJ1-2; tentative D call: TRBD1 (6 bases). CDR1 and CDR2 (germline): WSHSY, SAAADI. V lost 2 bases, J lost 2 bases, and 6 bases lay in between. The CDR3 is 13 amino acids. The CDR3 region has the DNA TGCGCCAGCAGTGAGCAGGGGAACTATGGCTACACCTTC. Its protein is CASSEQGNYGYTF.

The V gene is TRBV18, the J gene TRBJ2-7; weak D call: TRBD1 (6 bases). Germline values: CDR1 KGHSH, CDR2 LQKENI. Trimming took 3 bases from V and 6 from J, leaving 15 bases between them. The CDR3 covers 14 residues. The CDR3: CASSPNRALFEQYF. The DNA of the CDR3 is TGTGCCAGCTCACCGAACAGGGCCCTCTTCGAGCAGTACTTC.

CDR3 amino acids: CASSLGGRNNQPQHF. The CDR3 DNA reads as TGTGCCAGCAGTTTGGGGGGGAGGAATAATCAGCCCCAGCATTTT. The chain uses TRBV28 and TRBJ1-5; possibly TRBD1 for D (5 bases). Germline CDR1 is MDHEN and CDR2 is SYDVKM. The CDR3 has 15 amino acids. With 3 bases removed from V and 4 bases from J, the gap between germline ends came to 13 bases.